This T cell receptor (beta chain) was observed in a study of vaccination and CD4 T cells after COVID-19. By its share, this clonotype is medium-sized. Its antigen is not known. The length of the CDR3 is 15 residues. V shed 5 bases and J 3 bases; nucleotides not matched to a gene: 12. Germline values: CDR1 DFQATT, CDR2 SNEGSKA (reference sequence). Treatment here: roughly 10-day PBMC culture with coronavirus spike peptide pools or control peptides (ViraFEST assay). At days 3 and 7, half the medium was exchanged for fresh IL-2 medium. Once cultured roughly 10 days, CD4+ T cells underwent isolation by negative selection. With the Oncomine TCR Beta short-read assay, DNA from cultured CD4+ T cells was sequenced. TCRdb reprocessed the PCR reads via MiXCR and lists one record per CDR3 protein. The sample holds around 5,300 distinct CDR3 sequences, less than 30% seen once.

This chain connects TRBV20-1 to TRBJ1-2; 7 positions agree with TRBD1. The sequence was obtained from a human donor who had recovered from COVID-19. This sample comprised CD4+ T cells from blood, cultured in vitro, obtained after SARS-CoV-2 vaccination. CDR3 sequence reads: CSARTPGGRDYGYTF. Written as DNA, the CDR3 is TGCAGTGCTCGTACTCCAGGGGGAAGGGACTATGGCTACACCTTC.